The 11 T cell receptor beta chains below all came from one sample that was sequenced in a study of T cell responses to AZD1222 COVID-19 vaccine. Sequencing was performed with immunoSEQ multiplex PCR; in TCRdb, only in-frame clones are kept and a portion is missing. Among roughly 97,000 clones, about 88% were seen once, and the ten largest hold 18%. Source: peripheral blood, taken on day 0 of AZD1222 vaccination. The receptors come from an adult in good health.

The chain uses TRBV4-2 and TRBJ2-3; 14 positions agree with TRBD2. Germline CDR1 reads LGHNA; CDR2 reads YNFKEQ. J was trimmed by 2 bases and V by 1 base; bases with no gene match: 5. CDR3 length: 18 amino acids. The CDR3 DNA sequence: TGTGCCAGCAGCCAAGGACTAGCGGGGGGGCCTGTCACAGATACGCAGTATTTT. The encoded protein is CASSQGLAGGPVTDTQYF.

Concerning this clone: This CDR3 fails to terminate in the conserved phenylalanine or tryptophan, so it likely reflects a read error. The genes are TRBV2 and TRBJ1-6; 7 nucleotides align to TRBD1. The germline V gene encodes CDR1 SNHLY and CDR2 FYNNEI. The CDR3 runs to 13 residues. Trimming removed 6 bases from V and 6 bases from J; junction bases left unmatched: 2. The CDR3 nucleotides read TGTGCCAGCAGGGGACAGTTTAATTCACCCCTCCACCTT. Translation gives CASRGQFNSPLHL.

The chain combines TRBV5-1 with TRBJ1-1; D uncertain. This CDR3 comprises 15 residues. V dropped 1 base and J dropped 4 bases, with 14 bases sitting between them. Germline values: CDR1 SGHRS, CDR2 YFSETQ. Here the CDR3 DNA reads TGCGCCAGCAGCTTGCCTCACCCCTTGGGCACTGAAGCTTTCTTT. Translating it yields CASSLPHPLGTEAFF.

The count of this clone is one. The chain couples TRBV2 to TRBJ1-2, with a weak D call TRBD1 (5 bases). This CDR3 spans 15 amino acids. Germline CDR1 and CDR2: SNHLY and FYNNEI. Between the trimmed V and J ends, which lost 5 bases and 6 bases, there was a span of 19 bases. The CDR3 region is CASSQKLLGRDGYTF. In DNA, the CDR3 is TGTGCCAGCAGTCAAAAATTGTTGGGCAGGGATGGCTACACCTTC.

The V call is TRBV4-2, the J call TRBJ2-7, with 12 bases identical to TRBD1. CDR1 is LGHNA, CDR2 YNFKEQ, per germline. CDR3 length equals 15 residues. J lost 4 bases, V lost 3 bases, and 4 bases had no gene match. CDR3 loop: CASSQGTGGSYEQYF. The CDR3 DNA sequence: TGTGCCAGCAGCCAGGGGACAGGGGGCTCTTACGAGCAGTACTTC.

CDR3 in DNA: TGTGCCAGCAGCCAAGTTTTGGATTCGGCCAAAAACATTCAGTACTTC. Protein: CASSQVLDSAKNIQYF. The chain combines TRBV14 with TRBJ2-4; D gene uncertain. This CDR3 has 16 residues. Trimming took 1 base from V and 1 from J, leaving 11 bases between them. The germline V gene encodes CDR1 SGHDN and CDR2 FVKESK.

The chain employs TRBV6-1 and TRBJ2-3, with TRBD2 as a possible D gene (5 bases). Germline assignment: CDR1 MNHNS and CDR2 SASEGT. CDR3 length: 15 amino acids. V lost 3 bases and J 2 bases, leaving 12 bases between the germline ends. The CDR3 spells CASSDPGSVTDTQYF. The CDR3 nucleotides are TGTGCCAGCAGTGACCCGGGATCAGTCACAGATACGCAGTATTTT.

The count of this clone is one. This sequence joins TRBV5-1 and TRBJ1-4; 11 positions match TRBD1. The V segment lost 5 bases and the J segment 7 bases; nucleotides outside the gene matches: 4. CDR3 length: 14 residues. Germline-derived CDR1 and CDR2 are SGHRS and YFSETQ. The CDR3 here is CASRRTGGGEKLFF. The DNA for the CDR3 is TGCGCCAGCAGGAGGACAGGGGGCGGTGAAAAACTGTTTTTT. Based on the CDR3 plus reference TRBV5-1 and TRBJ1-4, the full variable domain is KAGVTQTPRYLIKTRGQQVTLSCSPISGHRSVSWYQQTPGQGLQFLFEYFSETQRNKGNFPGRFSGRQFSNSRSEMNVSTLELGDSALYLCASRRTGGGEKLFFGSGTQLSVL.

The chain carries TRBV5-1 and TRBJ2-1; maybe TRBD2 (6 bases). The germline CDR1 and CDR2 sequences are SGHRS and YFSETQ. The CDR3 spans 16 residues. V was shortened by 3 bases and J by 2 bases, with 15 bases between the two germline ends. The CDR3 is CASSSLASGAYNEQFF. As DNA, the CDR3 is TGCGCCAGCAGCTCCCTAGCGTCTGGGGCCTACAATGAGCAGTTCTTC.

This clone was seen only once. The gene calls are TRBV5-1 and TRBJ2-1, with 7 positions matching TRBD2. V lost 0 bases to trimming and J lost 2 bases; unmatched junction nucleotides: 5. CDR1 and CDR2 (germline): SGHRS, YFSETQ. The CDR3 sequence is 16 residues long. The CDR3 sequence: CASSLGTGTTYNEQFF. CDR3 sequence (DNA): TGCGCCAGCAGCTTGGGAACCGGGACTACCTACAATGAGCAGTTCTTC.

V and J are TRBV27 and TRBJ2-3; D possibly uses TRBD1 or TRBD2 (5 bases each). From germline, CDR1 is MNHEY and CDR2 SMNVEV (reference sequence). V gave up 4 bases and J gave up 1 base, with 12 bases separating them. This CDR3 spans 15 amino acids. CDR3 nucleotide sequence: TGTGCCAGCAGTTCGCTAGTGGGGGGCACAGATACGCAGTATTTT. Translated: CASSSLVGGTDTQYF.